This T cell receptor beta chain was sequenced during a study of blood T cell repertoires in COVID-19. Study details: Sample material is recorded as cDNA or gDNA derived from T cells, B-cell-depleted T cells, or PBMCs.

The method was immunoSEQ multiplex PCR; TCRdb's version includes in-frame clones alone and lacks a portion of them. The table shows approximately 240,000 clones, with 87% occurring only once. After removal of 8 bases from V and 4 bases from J, the junction contained 15 bases not matched to a gene. Germline CDR1 SQVTM, CDR2 ANQGSEA. The CDR3 extends over 16 amino acids. The V call is TRBV29-1, the J call TRBJ2-1, with 9 bases lining up with TRBD2. The material sequenced was peripheral blood. This clonotype was sampled from a woman aged 18-30 years who had recovered from COVID-19. CDR3 nucleotides: TGCAGCCTCCATGATGCGGAAGCGGGAGGATACAATGAGCAGTTCTTC. It yields the protein CSLHDAEAGGYNEQFF.